The TCR beta chain under discussion was sequenced for a study of T cell responses to AZD1222 COVID-19 vaccine. The study, taken as a whole, reports: Reports say nearly half of spike-specific TCRs go after unmutated variant regions. Following two doses of AZD1222, Spike-specific TCR breadth and depth rose. All repertoire sampling was performed exclusively after the peak T cell response. Spike was spanned by vaccine-associated CD4 TCRs, which were dominant at 160-218 and 743-854.

Profiled with immunoSEQ multiplex PCR; TCRdb holds only in-frame clones, not every one. The sample shows tens of thousands of clones, 70% to 85% of them seen only once. This clone appeared a single time. Its antigen is as yet unknown. The CDR3 consists of 13 residues. Trimming cost V 6 bases and J 6 bases; bases outside gene matches: 6. Sequencing used peripheral blood, obtained on day 0 of AZD1222 vaccination. The chain is built from TRBV12-3 or TRBV12-4 and TRBJ2-7; 9 bases map to TRBD2. This TCR derives from an adult in good health. For the CDR3, the DNA is TGTGCCAGCAGAGGAGGAGCGGGAGGCGAGCAGTACTTC. Amino acid sequence: CASRGGAGGEQYF.